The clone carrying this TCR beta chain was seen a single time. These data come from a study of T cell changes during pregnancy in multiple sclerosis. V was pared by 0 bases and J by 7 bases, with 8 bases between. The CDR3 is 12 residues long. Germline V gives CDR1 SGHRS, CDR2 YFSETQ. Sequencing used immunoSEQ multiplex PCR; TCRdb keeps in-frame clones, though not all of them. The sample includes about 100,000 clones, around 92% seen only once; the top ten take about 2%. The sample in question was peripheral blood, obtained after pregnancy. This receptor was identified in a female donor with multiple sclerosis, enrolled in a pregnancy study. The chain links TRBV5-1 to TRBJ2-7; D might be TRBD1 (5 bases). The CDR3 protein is CASSLEGVEQYF. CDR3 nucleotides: TGCGCCAGCAGCTTGGAAGGGGTTGAGCAGTACTTC.